This T cell receptor beta chain comes out of a study of CD8 T cells in Susac syndrome. Whole-study context: At the time of blood draw, patients with Susac syndrome were therapy-naive, receiving corticosteroids, or receiving intravenous immunoglobulin alone.

Reverse transcription of about 0.5 to 1 ug RNA was carried out with random hexamers. TCRdb reanalysed the immunoSEQ multiplex PCR reads using MiXCR and keeps one entry per CDR3 protein. Of about 120,000 distinct CDR3 sequences detected, approximately 96% appear once; the ten largest clones hold about 0.13%. Negative magnetic isolation gave CD8+ and CD4+ cells; FACS enriched CD8+ TEMRA. The CDR3 totals 14 residues. Germline-derived CDR1 and CDR2 are SGHRS and YFSETQ. V lost 4 bases, J lost 3 bases, and 14 bases lay in between. The gene calls are TRBV5-1 and TRBJ2-7; D unresolved. This TCR was sampled from a human donor with Susac syndrome. What was sequenced was CD4+ T cells from PBMCs. The CDR3 here is CASSSRLGLYEQYF. The CDR3 nucleotides read TGCGCCAGCAGCAGCCGACTGGGTCTCTACGAGCAGTACTTC. The full variable domain, its missing parts supplied by reference TRBV5-1 and TRBJ2-7, is KAGVTQTPRYLIKTRGQQVTLSCSPISGHRSVSWYQQTPGQGLQFLFEYFSETQRNKGNFPGRFSGRQFSNSRSEMNVSTLELGDSALYLCASSSRLGLYEQYFGPGTRLTVT.